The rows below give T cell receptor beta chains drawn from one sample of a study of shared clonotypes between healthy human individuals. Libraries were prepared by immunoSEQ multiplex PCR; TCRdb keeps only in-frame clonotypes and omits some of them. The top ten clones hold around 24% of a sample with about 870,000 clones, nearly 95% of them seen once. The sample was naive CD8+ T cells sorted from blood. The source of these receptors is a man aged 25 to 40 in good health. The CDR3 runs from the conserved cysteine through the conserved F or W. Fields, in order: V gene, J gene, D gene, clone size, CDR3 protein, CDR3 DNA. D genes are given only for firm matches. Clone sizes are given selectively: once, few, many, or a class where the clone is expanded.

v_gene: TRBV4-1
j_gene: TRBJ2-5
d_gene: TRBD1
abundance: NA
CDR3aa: CASSHLDRGQETQYF
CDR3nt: TGCGCCAGCAGCCACTTAGACAGGGGTCAAGAGACCCAGTACTTC

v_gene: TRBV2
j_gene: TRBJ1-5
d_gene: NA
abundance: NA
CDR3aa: CASSEKGPWGNQPQHF
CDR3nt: TGTGCCAGCAGTGAGAAGGGGCCTTGGGGCAATCAGCCCCAGCATTTT

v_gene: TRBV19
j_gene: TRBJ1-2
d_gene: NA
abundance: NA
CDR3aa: CASSTAGTAYGYTF
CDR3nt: TGTGCCAGTAGTACTGCCGGGACCGCTTATGGCTACACCTTC

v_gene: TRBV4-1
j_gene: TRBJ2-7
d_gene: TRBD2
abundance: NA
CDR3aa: CASSLRGQAGGRYEQYF
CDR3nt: TGCGCCAGCAGCCTCCGAGGTCAGGCTGGCGGGAGGTACGAGCAGTACTTC

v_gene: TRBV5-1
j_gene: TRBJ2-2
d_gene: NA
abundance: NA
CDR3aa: CASSTRQGGAGTNTGELFF
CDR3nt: TGCGCCAGCAGCACCAGACAGGGCGGGGCTGGGACGAACACCGGGGAGCTGTTTTTT

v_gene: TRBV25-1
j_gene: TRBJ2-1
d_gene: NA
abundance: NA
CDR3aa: CASSDPAGLPVPYNEQFF
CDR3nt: TGTGCCAGCAGTGATCCCGCGGGACTTCCAGTCCCCTACAATGAGCAGTTCTTC

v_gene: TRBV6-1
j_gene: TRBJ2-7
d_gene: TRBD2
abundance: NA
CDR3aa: CASSELGVAGATYEQYF
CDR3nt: TGTGCCAGCAGTGAATTGGGTGTAGCGGGAGCCACCTACGAGCAGTACTTC

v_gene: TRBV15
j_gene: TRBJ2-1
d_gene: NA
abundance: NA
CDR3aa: CATSRGRVDEQFF
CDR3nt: TGTGCCACCAGCAGAGGGAGGGTAGATGAGCAGTTCTTC

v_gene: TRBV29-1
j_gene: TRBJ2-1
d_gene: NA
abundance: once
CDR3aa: CSFLRSGDEQFF
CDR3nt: TGCAGCTTTCTGAGGTCAGGAGATGAGCAGTTCTTC

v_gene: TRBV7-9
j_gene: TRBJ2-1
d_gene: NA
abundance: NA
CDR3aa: CASSPLGIDEQFF
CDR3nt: TGTGCCAGCAGCCCCCTGGGGATCGATGAGCAGTTCTTC

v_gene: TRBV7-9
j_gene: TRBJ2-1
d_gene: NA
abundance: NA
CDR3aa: CASSSRYVNEQFF
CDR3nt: TGTGCCAGCAGCTCCCGTTATGTGAATGAGCAGTTCTTC

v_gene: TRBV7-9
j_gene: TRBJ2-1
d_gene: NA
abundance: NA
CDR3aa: CASSRRGTITYNEQFF
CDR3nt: TGTGCCAGCAGCCGGAGAGGGACCATCACCTACAATGAGCAGTTCTTC

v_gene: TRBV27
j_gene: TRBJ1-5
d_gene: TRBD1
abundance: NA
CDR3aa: CASSLRTGTQPQHF
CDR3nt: TGTGCCAGCAGTTTAAGGACAGGGACGCAGCCCCAGCATTTT

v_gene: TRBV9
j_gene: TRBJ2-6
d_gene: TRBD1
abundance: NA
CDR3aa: CASSVRTGGTGANVLTF
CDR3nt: TGTGCCAGCAGCGTAAGAACAGGGGGCACTGGGGCCAACGTCCTGACTTTC

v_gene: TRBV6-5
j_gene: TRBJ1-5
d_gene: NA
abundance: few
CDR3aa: CASQMGPRQSQHF
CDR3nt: TGTGCCAGCCAAATGGGCCCCAGGCAGTCCCAGCATTTT

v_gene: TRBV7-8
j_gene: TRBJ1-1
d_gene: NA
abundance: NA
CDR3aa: CASSQPRGDTEAFF
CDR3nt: TGTGCCAGCAGCCAACCCCGGGGGGACACTGAAGCTTTCTTT

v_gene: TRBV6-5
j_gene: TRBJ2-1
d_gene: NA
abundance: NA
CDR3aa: CASSYSRYSSYNEQFF
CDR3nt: TGTGCCAGCAGTTACTCGAGGTACTCTTCCTACAATGAGCAGTTCTTC

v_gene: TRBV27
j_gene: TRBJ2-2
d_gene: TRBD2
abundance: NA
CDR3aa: CASSVLAGDTGELFF
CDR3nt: TGTGCCAGCAGTGTGCTAGCGGGAGACACCGGGGAGCTGTTTTTT

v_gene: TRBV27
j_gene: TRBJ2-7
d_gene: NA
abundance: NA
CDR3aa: CASSLWQGAYEQYF
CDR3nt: TGTGCCAGCAGTTTATGGCAGGGAGCCTACGAGCAGTACTTC

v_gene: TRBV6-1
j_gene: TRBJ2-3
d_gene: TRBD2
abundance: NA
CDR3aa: CASSETSGIRTDTQYF
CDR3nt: TGTGCCAGCAGTGAGACTAGCGGGATCAGGACAGATACGCAGTATTTT